The 8 T cell receptor beta chains in this list originate from one sample, sequenced in a study of blood T cell repertoires in COVID-19. The assay was immunoSEQ multiplex PCR, and TCRdb's table has in-frame clones only and misses some. The table lists about 230,000 clones, around 90% of them singletons. Sequenced: PBMCs or T cells enriched from blood (not recorded which). The receptors originated from a woman aged 25 to 39 who had been exposed to COVID-19.

The gene calls are TRBV4-2 and TRBJ1-1, with 7 bases that match TRBD1. Germline V gives CDR1 LGHNA, CDR2 YNFKEQ. The CDR3 totals 15 residues. The J segment lost 7 bases and the V segment lost 0 bases, leaving 8 bases of the junction unmatched. The CDR3 here is CASSQERGQRDEAFF. The CDR3, as DNA: TGTGCCAGCAGCCAAGAGAGGGGACAGAGAGATGAAGCTTTCTTT.

In DNA form, the CDR3 reads TGTGCCAGCAGCCCCCCAGGGGCAACTAATGAAAAACTGTTTTTT. Translating it yields CASSPPGATNEKLFF. The chain joins TRBV7-9 to TRBJ1-4; tentatively, D is TRBD1 (6 bases). The length of the CDR3 is 15 residues. The germline V gene has CDR1 SEHNR and CDR2 FQNEAQ (reference sequence). The V gene lost 5 bases and the J gene lost 0 bases, with 10 bases spanning the gap. The variable domain in full, with the rest retrieved from reference TRBV7-9 and TRBJ1-4, is DTGVSQNPRHKITKRGQNVTFRCDPISEHNRLYWYRQTLGQGPEFLTYFQNEAQLEKSRLLSDRFSAERPKGSFSTLEIQRTEQGDSAMYLCASSPPGATNEKLFFGSGTQLSVL.

The V and J genes are TRBV2 and TRBJ1-2, with 8 bases aligning to TRBD1. J lost 1 base, V lost 5 bases, and 12 bases had no gene match. This CDR3 is 17 amino acids long. CDR1 and CDR2 from the germline V gene are SNHLY and FYNNEI. The CDR3 is CASSMTQGADFNYGYTF. In DNA form, the CDR3 reads TGTGCCAGCAGTATGACCCAGGGGGCGGACTTTAACTATGGCTACACCTTC.

The chain is built from TRBV3-1 (or the pseudogene TRBV3-2) and TRBJ1-5; TRBD1 matches at 8 bases. V lost 1 base to trimming and J lost 7 bases; unmatched junction nucleotides: 6. The CDR3 sequence is 15 residues long. Germline V lookup: CDR1 LGHDT, CDR2 YNNKEL (reference sequence). The CDR3 loop is CASSQGQGAKQPQHF. In nucleotides, the CDR3 is TGTGCCAGCAGCCAAGGGCAGGGGGCGAAGCAGCCCCAGCATTTT.

This chain joins TRBV19 and TRBJ1-2, with 10 positions matching TRBD1. This CDR3 comprises 14 residues. V lost 3 bases, J lost 8 bases, and 6 bases stayed unmatched. Germline-derived CDR1 and CDR2 are LNHDA and SQIVND (reference sequence). The CDR3 DNA reads TGTGCCAGTAGTATCATCGGGACAGGGGACGGCTACACCTTC. Its protein product is CASSIIGTGDGYTF.

The gene calls are TRBV6-5 and TRBJ1-3; maybe TRBD1 (5 bases). Deletions cut 4 bases from V and 1 base from J, with 11 bases between. The CDR3 extends over 15 amino acids. Germline V gene data show CDR1 as MNHEY and CDR2 as SVGAGI. The CDR3: CASSLREGSGNTIYF. The DNA for the CDR3 is TGTGCCAGCAGTTTGAGGGAGGGGTCTGGAAACACCATATATTTT.

This clone has more than one count but fewer than ten. This chain links TRBV5-4 with TRBJ2-1, with 8 bases lining up with TRBD1. Germline CDR1 is SGHNT and CDR2 is YYREEE (reference sequence). V was pared by 5 bases and J by 6 bases, with 16 bases of the junction left unmatched. CDR3 length equals 17 residues. The CDR3 DNA reads TGTGCCAGCAGGAGAAAGCGGCAGGGGGCAGTTTTCAATGAGCAGTTCTTC. Encoded protein: CASRRKRQGAVFNEQFF. Full variable domain (remainder filled in from reference TRBV5-4 and TRBJ2-1): ETGVTQSPTHLIKTRGQQVTLRCSSQSGHNTVSWYQQALGQGPQFIFQYYREEENGRGNFPPRFSGLQFPNYSSELNVNALELDDSALYLCASRRKRQGAVFNEQFFGPGTRLTVL.

V is TRBV5-1 and J is TRBJ2-7, with a possible D match to TRBD2 (6 bases). V was trimmed by 0 bases and J by 2 bases, leaving 12 bases between them. Germline V gene sequence: CDR1 SGHRS, CDR2 YFSETQ. The CDR3 contains 15 residues. The CDR3 DNA reads TGCGCCAGCAGCTTGGAGTCGGGAGAGCCCTACGAGCAGTACTTC. Its translation is CASSLESGEPYEQYF.